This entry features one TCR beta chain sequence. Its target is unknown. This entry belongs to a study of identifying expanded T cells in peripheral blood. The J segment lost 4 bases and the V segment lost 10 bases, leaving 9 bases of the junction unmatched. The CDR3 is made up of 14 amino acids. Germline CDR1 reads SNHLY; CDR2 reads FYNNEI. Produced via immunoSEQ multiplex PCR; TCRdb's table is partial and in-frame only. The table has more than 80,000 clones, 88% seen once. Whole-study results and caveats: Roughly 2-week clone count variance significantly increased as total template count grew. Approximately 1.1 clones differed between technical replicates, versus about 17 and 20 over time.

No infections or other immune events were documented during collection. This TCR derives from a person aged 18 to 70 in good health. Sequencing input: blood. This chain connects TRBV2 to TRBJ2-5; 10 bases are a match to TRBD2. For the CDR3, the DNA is TGTGCCACCATTAGCGGGGGGCGGAGAGAGACCCAGTACTTC. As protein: CATISGGRRETQYF.